This T cell receptor (beta chain) appears in the sequencing data of a study of blood T cell repertoires in COVID-19. Study at large: There were acute and convalescent COVID-19 samples, and they came from the United States, Italy and Spain. The analysed material was cDNA or gDNA that came from T cells, B-cell-depleted T cells, or PBMCs.

The CDR3 has 13 residues. The V and J ends lost 7 bases and 3 bases respectively, with 13 bases between them. In its sample, this clone was seen once. Per the authors' pipeline: Nucleated cell number was recorded as an estimate derived from reference gene primer amplification. The method was immunoSEQ multiplex PCR; TCRdb's version includes in-frame clones alone and lacks a portion of them. Clone size and the V and J calls come from that table; the DNA yielded D and trimming. The sample includes about 150,000 clones, around four fifths of them seen just once. Sequencing input: peripheral blood. This chain connects TRBV12-3 or TRBV12-4 to TRBJ2-7, with D possibly TRBD2 on 6 matching bases. The receptor comes from a man between 65 and 79 years old with acute or convalescent COVID-19. The DNA for the CDR3 is TGTGCCAGCACCTTGCGGGGAATCTACGAGCAGTACTTC. Residues: CASTLRGIYEQYF.